This T cell receptor (beta chain) stems from a study of T cell repertoires in cytomegalovirus infection. Overall study context: Peptides in the study included HLA-C-restricted and HLA-B-restricted CMV epitopes. Study-wide results and caveats: HLA-C-restricted CMV clonotypes gave the most frequent clonotype in two of eight donors.

Comment on this clonotype: No antigen is known for it.

Germline CDR1 is LNHDA and CDR2 is SQIVND (reference sequence). The CDR3 loop spans 13 amino acids. Trimming took 1 base from V and 8 from J; bases not matched to a gene: 0. TCRdb processed the reads anew with MiXCR; each CDR3 protein has one entry. Seen here are a few hundred thousand distinct CDR3 sequences, almost 40% observed once, and the top ten hold 40% to 60%. The sequence came from a human donor in good health (CMV status not recorded). Some clones in this sample may be carry-over from other donors' samples. The specimen comprised cultured PBMCs, sampled from culture after CMV antigen stimulation. The genes are TRBV19 and TRBJ2-4, with 9 bases that match TRBD2. This CDR3 reads CASSIGGGDIQYF. CDR3 coding DNA: TGTGCCAGTAGTATAGGCGGGGGGGACATTCAGTACTTC.